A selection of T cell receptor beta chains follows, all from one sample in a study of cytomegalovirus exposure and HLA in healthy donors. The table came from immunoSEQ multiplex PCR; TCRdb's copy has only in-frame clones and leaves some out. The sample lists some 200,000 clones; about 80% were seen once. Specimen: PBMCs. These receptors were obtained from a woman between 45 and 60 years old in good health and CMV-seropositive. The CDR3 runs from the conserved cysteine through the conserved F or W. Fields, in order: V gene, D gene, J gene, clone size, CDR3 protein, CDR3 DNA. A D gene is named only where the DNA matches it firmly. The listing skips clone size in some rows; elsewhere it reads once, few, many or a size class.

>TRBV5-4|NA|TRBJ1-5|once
CASSEGGREQPQHF
TGTGCCAGCAGCGAGGGCGGGAGGGAACAGCCCCAGCATTTT
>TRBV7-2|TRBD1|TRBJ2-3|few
CASSLEGATDTQYF
TGTGCCAGCAGCTTAGAGGGGGCCACAGATACGCAGTATTTT
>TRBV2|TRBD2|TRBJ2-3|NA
CASSVVSGGALADTQYF
TGTGCCAGCAGTGTAGTTAGCGGGGGGGCCCTGGCAGATACGCAGTATTTT
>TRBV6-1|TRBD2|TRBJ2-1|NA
CASRRSSGGGNEQFF
TGTGCCAGCAGAAGGAGTAGCGGGGGGGGCAATGAGCAGTTCTTC
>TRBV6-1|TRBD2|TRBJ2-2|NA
CASSVPGTSPGELFF
TGTGCCAGCAGTGTACCCGGGACTAGCCCCGGGGAGCTGTTTTTT
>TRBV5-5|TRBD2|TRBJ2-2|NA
CASSLAGGLAGGPGAGELFF
TGTGCCAGCAGCTTGGCGGGGGGACTAGCGGGGGGGCCGGGTGCCGGGGAGCTGTTTTTT
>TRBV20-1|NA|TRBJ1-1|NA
CSALREEAFF
TGCAGTGCTCTGCGGGAGGAAGCTTTCTTT
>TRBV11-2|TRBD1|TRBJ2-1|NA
CASSFSGTGANEQFF
TGTGCCAGCAGCTTCTCCGGGACAGGGGCGAATGAGCAGTTCTTC
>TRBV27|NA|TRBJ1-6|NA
CASSLEGAGNSPLHF
TGTGCCAGCAGTTTAGAGGGAGCTGGGAATTCACCCCTCCACTTT
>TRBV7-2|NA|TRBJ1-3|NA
CASSTPGSRGNTIYF
TGTGCCAGCAGCACCCCGGGGTCCAGGGGAAACACCATATATTTT
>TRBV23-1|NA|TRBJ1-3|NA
CASSQAKGTRGGNTIYF
TGCGCCAGCAGTCAAGCTAAGGGAACAAGGGGCGGAAACACCATATATTTT
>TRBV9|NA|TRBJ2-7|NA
CASSSSTDPYEQYF
TGTGCCAGCAGCTCTAGCACAGATCCCTACGAGCAGTACTTC
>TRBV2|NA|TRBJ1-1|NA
CASSPDSTMNTEAFF
TGTGCCAGCAGTCCAGACAGTACGATGAACACTGAAGCTTTCTTT
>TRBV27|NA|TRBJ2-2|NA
CASSLTGKSNTGELFF
TGTGCCAGCAGTTTAACGGGGAAATCGAACACCGGGGAGCTGTTTTTT
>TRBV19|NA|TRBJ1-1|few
CASTSLWNTEAFF
TGTGCCAGTACGTCACTCTGGAACACTGAAGCTTTCTTT
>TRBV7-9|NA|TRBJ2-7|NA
CASSFSHEQYF
TGTGCCAGCAGCTTTAGCCACGAGCAGTACTTC
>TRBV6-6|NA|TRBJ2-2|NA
CASSLQGRGSGELFF
TGTGCCAGCAGTTTACAGGGACGCGGGTCCGGGGAGCTGTTTTTT
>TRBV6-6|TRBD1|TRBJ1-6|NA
CASSRGQGAVNSPLHF
TGTGCCAGCAGTCGCGGACAGGGGGCAGTAAATTCACCCCTCCACTTT
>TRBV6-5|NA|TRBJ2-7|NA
CASSVARSSYEQYF
TGTGCCAGCAGTGTCGCACGGAGCTCCTACGAGCAGTACTTC
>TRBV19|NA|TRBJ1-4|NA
CASSHVGTNEKLFF
TGTGCCAGTAGCCACGTGGGCACCAATGAAAAACTGTTTTTT
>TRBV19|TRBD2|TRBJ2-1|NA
CASTFSGDYNEQFF
TGTGCCAGTACCTTTAGCGGGGATTACAATGAGCAGTTCTTC
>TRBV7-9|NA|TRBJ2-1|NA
CASTEGSSPYNEQFF
TGTGCCAGCACCGAAGGGAGTTCCCCCTACAATGAGCAGTTCTTC
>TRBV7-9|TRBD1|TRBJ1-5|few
CASSSDRGDQPQHF
TGTGCCAGCAGCTCGGACAGGGGGGATCAGCCCCAGCATTTT
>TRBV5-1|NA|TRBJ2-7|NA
CASSLSAPGDVSYEQYF
TGCGCCAGCAGCCTTTCCGCACCAGGGGACGTATCCTACGAGCAGTACTTC
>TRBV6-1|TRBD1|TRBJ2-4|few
CASSVDGTGRNIQYF
TGTGCCAGCAGTGTCGATGGGACAGGGAGAAACATTCAGTACTTC
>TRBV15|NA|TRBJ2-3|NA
CATSRGGTQYF
TGTGCCACCAGCAGAGGAGGTACGCAGTATTTT
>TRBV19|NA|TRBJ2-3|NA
CASSMRPSAGTDTQYF
TGTGCCAGTAGTATGAGGCCGTCGGCGGGCACAGATACGCAGTATTTT
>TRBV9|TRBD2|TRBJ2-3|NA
CASSVASGGTTDTQYF
TGTGCCAGCAGCGTTGCGTCCGGGGGGACTACAGATACGCAGTATTTT
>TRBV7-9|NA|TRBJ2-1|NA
CASSSRGGGAAYNEQFF
TGTGCCAGCAGCTCCAGGGGAGGGGGGGCCGCCTACAATGAGCAGTTCTTC
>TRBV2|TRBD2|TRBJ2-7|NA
CASAGTSGVYEQYF
TGTGCCAGCGCAGGGACTAGCGGGGTTTACGAGCAGTACTTC
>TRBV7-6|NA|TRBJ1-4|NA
CASSYGQPNEKLFF
TGTGCCAGCAGCTATGGACAGCCTAATGAAAAACTGTTTTTT
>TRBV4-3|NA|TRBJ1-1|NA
CASSQGRGMNTEAFF
TGCGCCAGCAGCCAAGGAAGGGGAATGAACACTGAAGCTTTCTTT
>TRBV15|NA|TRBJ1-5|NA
CATKPAEGGARQPQHF
TGTGCCACCAAGCCGGCGGAGGGAGGGGCCCGGCAGCCCCAGCATTTT
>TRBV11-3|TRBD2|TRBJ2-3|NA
CASSLSSGGADTQYF
TGTGCCAGCAGCTTATCTAGCGGGGGGGCAGATACGCAGTATTTT
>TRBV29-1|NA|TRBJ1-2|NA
CSVGDLRGSYGYTF
TGCAGCGTTGGAGACCTCAGGGGATCCTATGGCTACACCTTC
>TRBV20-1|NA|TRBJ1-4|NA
CSAYYNEKLFF
TGCAGTGCTTACTATAATGAAAAACTGTTTTTT
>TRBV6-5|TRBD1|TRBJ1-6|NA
CASSQTGENSPLHF
TGTGCCAGCAGTCAGACAGGGGAGAATTCACCCCTCCACTTT
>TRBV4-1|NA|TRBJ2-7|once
CASSPDTGSGYEQYF
TGCGCCAGCAGCCCAGATACAGGGTCGGGCTACGAGCAGTACTTC
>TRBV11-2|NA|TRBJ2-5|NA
CASSLGEKETQYF
TGTGCCAGCAGCTTAGGGGAGAAAGAGACCCAGTACTTC